This paragraph covers one T cell receptor beta chain sequence. Its antigen remains unknown. The sample originates from a study of CD8 T cells in ankylosing spondylitis. Study-level findings and limits: Made up of about eight highly homologous variants, a TCR beta motif appeared characteristic of ankylosing spondylitis blood.

Each TCR beta library was made by quantitative 5'-RACE that incorporated molecular barcodes. TCRdb recomputed calls from the 5' RACE reads with MiXCR, one row per CDR3 protein. The data hold some 450,000 distinct CDR3 sequences, with more than 15% observed a single time. There are 16 residues in the CDR3. CDR1 and CDR2 (germline): SGHAT, FQNNGV. V was clipped by 4 bases and J by 5 bases; unmatched bases: 8. The chain links TRBV11-2 to TRBJ1-4; 9 nucleotides match TRBD1. The sequenced material came from blood, either unsorted or a sorted T cell fraction (not recorded which). This clonotype originated in a male donor with ankylosing spondylitis. CDR3 DNA: TGTGCCAGCAGCTCCCCGACAGGGGGTATGAATGAAAAACTGTTTTTT. Protein product: CASSSPTGGMNEKLFF.